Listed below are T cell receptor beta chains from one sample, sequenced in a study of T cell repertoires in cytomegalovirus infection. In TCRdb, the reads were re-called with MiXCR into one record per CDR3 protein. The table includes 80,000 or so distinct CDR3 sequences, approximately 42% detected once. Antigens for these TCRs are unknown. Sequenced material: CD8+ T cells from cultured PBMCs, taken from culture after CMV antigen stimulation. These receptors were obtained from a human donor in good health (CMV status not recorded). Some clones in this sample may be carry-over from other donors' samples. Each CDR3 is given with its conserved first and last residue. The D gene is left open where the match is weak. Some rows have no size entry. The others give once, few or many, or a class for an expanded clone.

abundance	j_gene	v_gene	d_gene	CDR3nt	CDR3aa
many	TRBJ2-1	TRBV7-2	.	TGTGCCAGCAGGTCGGCAGGGTCGGGCTCCTACAATGAGCAGTTCTTC	CASRSAGSGSYNEQFF
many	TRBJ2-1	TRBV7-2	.	TGTGCCAGCAGCTTAGTATTCGGGCTGACAGCCTACAATGAGCAGTTCTTC	CASSLVFGLTAYNEQFF
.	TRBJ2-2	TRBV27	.	TGTGCCAGCAGTTTACTGGGCGCTGGGGAGCTGTTTTTT	CASSLLGAGELFF
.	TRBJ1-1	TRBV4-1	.	TGCGCCAGCAGCCAAGCTGGGGGGCGTTGGACTGAAGCTTTCTTT	CASSQAGGRWTEAFF
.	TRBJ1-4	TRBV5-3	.	TGTGCCAGCACCATCGGGACCGCCTATGAAAAACTGTTTTTT	CASTIGTAYEKLFF
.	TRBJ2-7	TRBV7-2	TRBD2	TGTGCCAGCAGCTTAGGCGTAGCGGGGGGAAACGAGCAGTACTTC	CASSLGVAGGNEQYF
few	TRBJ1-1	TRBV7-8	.	TGTGCCAGCAGCTTATTCCTGAACACTGAAGCTTTCTTT	CASSLFLNTEAFF
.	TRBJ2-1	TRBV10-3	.	TGTGCCATCAGTGAACTAGCCGTCAATGAGCAGTTCTTC	CAISELAVNEQFF
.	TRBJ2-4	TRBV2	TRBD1	TGTGCCAGCAGCGCTGAGGAGACAGGGATTAACATTCAGTACTTC	CASSAEETGINIQYF
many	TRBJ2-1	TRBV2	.	TGTGCCAGCAGTGATCTCAATGAGCAGTTCTTC	CASSDLNEQFF
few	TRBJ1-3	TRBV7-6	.	TGTGCCAGCAGCCCCGGGGGCTCTGGAAACACCATATATTTT	CASSPGGSGNTIYF
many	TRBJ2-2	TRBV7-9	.	TGTGCCAGCACCCGAGGCCTAAGGGAGCTGTTTTTT	CASTRGLRELFF
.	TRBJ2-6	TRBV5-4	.	TGTGCCAGCAGCTTCGAAACGGGCGTCTCTGGGGCCAACGTCCTGACTTTC	CASSFETGVSGANVLTF
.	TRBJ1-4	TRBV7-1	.	TGTGCCAGCAGCCTTGTCGGGGTGAATGAAAAACTGTTTTTT	CASSLVGVNEKLFF
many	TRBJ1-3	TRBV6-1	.	TGTGCCAGCAGTCTCAGAGGGCCGTACTCTGGAAACACCATATATTTT	CASSLRGPYSGNTIYF
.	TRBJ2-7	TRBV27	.	TGTGCCAGCAGTCACCCGGGACTCCCCTACGAGCAGTACTTC	CASSHPGLPYEQYF
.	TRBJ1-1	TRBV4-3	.	TGCGCCAGCAGCCAAGATCGCTGGAACACTGAAGCTTTCTTT	CASSQDRWNTEAFF
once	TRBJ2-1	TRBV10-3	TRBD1	TGTGCCATCAGTGAACAGGGGGCTCAGGATGAGCAGTTCTTC	CAISEQGAQDEQFF
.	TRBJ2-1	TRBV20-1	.	TGCAGTGCTGAGGGAGGACAGACCTGGGACAATGAGCAGTTCTTC	CSAEGGQTWDNEQFF
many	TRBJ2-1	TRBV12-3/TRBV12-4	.	TGTGCCAGCAGCCTAGTGGGACCCTACAATGAGCAGTTCTTC	CASSLVGPYNEQFF
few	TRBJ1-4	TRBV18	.	TGTGCCAGCTCATCCCAGGGGAGCACTAATGAAAAACTGTTTTTT	CASSSQGSTNEKLFF
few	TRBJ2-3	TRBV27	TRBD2	TGTGCCAGCAGTTCATTAGCGGGGGATTCAACAGATACGCAGTATTTT	CASSSLAGDSTDTQYF
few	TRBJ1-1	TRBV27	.	TGTGCCAGCAGTTATGGGTCTAGCGCTGAAGCTTTCTTT	CASSYGSSAEAFF
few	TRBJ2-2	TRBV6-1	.	TGTGCCAGCAGTGCAACAGGGTCCAACACCGGGGAGCTGTTTTTT	CASSATGSNTGELFF
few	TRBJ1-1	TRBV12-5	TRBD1	TGTGCTAGTGTTGGACAGGGAGCTGAAGCTTTCTTT	CASVGQGAEAFF
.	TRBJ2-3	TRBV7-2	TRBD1	TGTGCCAGCAGCTTAGTAGGGGGCATCACAGATACGCAGTATTTT	CASSLVGGITDTQYF
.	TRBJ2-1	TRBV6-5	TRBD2	TGTGCCAGCAGTCGGGGGGGCCTCTCCTACAATGAGCAGTTCTTC	CASSRGGLSYNEQFF
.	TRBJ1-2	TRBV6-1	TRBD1	TGTGCCAGCAGTCTTTACCCCGGGACAGGGCCAACGGCGGACTATGGCTACACCTTC	CASSLYPGTGPTADYGYTF
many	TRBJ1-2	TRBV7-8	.	TGTGCCAGCAGCTTTTCCGGACAGTCTTTTAACTATGGCTACACCTTC	CASSFSGQSFNYGYTF
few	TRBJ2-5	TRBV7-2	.	TGTGCCAGCAGCTTAGAGCCGGGGGCAGTGGGAGAGACCCAGTACTTC	CASSLEPGAVGETQYF
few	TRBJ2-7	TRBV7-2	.	TGTGCCAGCAGCTCGGTATACGAGCAGTACTTC	CASSSVYEQYF
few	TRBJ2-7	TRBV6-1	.	TGTGCCAGCAGTGAATGGGACACCGCCCGCCACGAGCAGTACTTC	CASSEWDTARHEQYF
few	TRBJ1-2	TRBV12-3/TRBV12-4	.	TGTGCCAGCAGTCCGATGGCGGGCAACTATGGCTACACCTTC	CASSPMAGNYGYTF
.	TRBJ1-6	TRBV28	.	TGTGCCAGCAGTTTAACAGGGAGAACCTCACCCCTCCACTTT	CASSLTGRTSPLHF
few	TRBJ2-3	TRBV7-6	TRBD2	TGTGCCAGCAGTTTGGGGAGGGGAGATACGCAGTATTTT	CASSLGRGDTQYF
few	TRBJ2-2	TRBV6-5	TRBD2	TGTGCCAGCAGTTCTAGGACTAGCGGGGGGCTAAGGGGCGGGGAGCTGTTTTTT	CASSSRTSGGLRGGELFF